Shown below are 4 T cell receptor beta chains from a single sample sequenced in a study of neurological immune-mediated disorders (dated by TCRdb to the late 2010s). The library came from 5' RACE. Reads for this sample came from an Illumina HiSeq 2500. Starting from the raw public reads, TCRdb applied fastp trimming at Q25, assembled clones with MiXCR and retained in-frame beta chains. Identical CDR3 protein sequences are pooled into one entry, listed with their most common genes and DNA. The sample table holds about 78,000 distinct CDR3 sequences, of which 4% to 6% were seen once. Of the sample, about 2% is held by the ten largest clones. Sequencing input: PBMCs. All receptors derive from a woman aged 30 to 39 with multiple sclerosis.

This clonotype appeared many times. This sequence joins TRBV7-2 and TRBJ2-5, with D perhaps TRBD1 (5 bases). The germline V gene has CDR1 SGHTA and CDR2 FQGNSA. CDR3 size: 16 residues. Trimming removed 5 bases at V and 5 bases at J, with 21 bases between. The DNA for the CDR3 is TGTGCCAGCAGCCAAGTGCTTGTGGGGCGAACGGAGACCCAGTACTTC. It encodes CASSQVLVGRTETQYF.

This clonotype was detected ten times or more. The rearrangement uses TRBV15 and TRBJ2-3; D might be TRBD2 (7 bases). The V end lost 1 base, the J end lost 6 bases, and 14 bases lay between the germline ends. CDR1 is LNHNV and CDR2 is YYDKDF in the germline V gene (reference sequence). This CDR3 has 15 residues. The DNA for the CDR3 is TGTGCCACCAGCAGAGCCGCGGGGGCGTGGGATACGCAGTATTTT. This encodes CATSRAAGAWDTQYF.

This clonotype has at least ten counts. The chain combines TRBV7-2 with TRBJ1-1, with D hard to call. The CDR3 runs 14 residues. Looked up from germline, CDR1 is SGHTA and CDR2 is FQGNSA. V gave up 6 bases and J gave up 5 bases, with 16 bases separating them. The chain's CDR3 is CASSLDTSGTEAFF. DNA for the CDR3: TGTGCCAGCAGTCTAGATACCTCCGGGACTGAAGCTTTCTTT.

This clonotype has a count of ten or more. The V gene is TRBV15, the J gene TRBJ1-1; 7 bases are a match to TRBD1. V shed 1 base and J 6 bases; nucleotides not matched to a gene: 11. Germline V gives CDR1 LNHNV, CDR2 YYDKDF (reference sequence). This CDR3 spans 16 amino acids. CDR3 in amino acids: CATSRGTGVSGAEAFF. DNA for the CDR3: TGTGCCACCAGCAGAGGAACAGGGGTGTCGGGCGCTGAAGCTTTCTTT.